Below, 25 T cell receptor beta chains from the same sample are listed, as sequenced in a study of T cells in Graves' hyperthyroidism and ophthalmopathy. Amplified regions were TCR beta CDR3 sequences from RNA transcripts. HTBI primers were employed in a first-round RT-PCR of the TCR CDR3. From the multiplex PCR reads, TCRdb called clonotypes with MiXCR, one entry per CDR3 protein. The sample holds 730,000 or so distinct CDR3 sequences, around 20% seen once. The specimen sequenced was blood. The origin of the receptors is a woman aged 45-59 years with Graves' hyperthyroidism that later progressed to Graves' ophthalmopathy.

The chain is built from TRBV7-9 and TRBJ2-1; tentatively, D is TRBD2 (5 bases). This CDR3 spans 16 amino acids. Germline CDR1 is SEHNR and CDR2 is FQNEAQ (reference sequence). V was clipped by 4 bases and J by 0 bases, with 13 bases between them. The CDR3 bases are TGTGCCAGCAGCTCCTTGCTAGGGAGCTCCTACAATGAGCAGTTCTTC. The encoded protein is CASSSLLGSSYNEQFF.

This clonotype occurred many times. The genes are TRBV18 and TRBJ2-5, with D unclear. This CDR3 contains 13 residues. Trimming pared 3 bases from V and 4 bases from J, leaving 9 bases between. CDR1 and CDR2 from the germline V gene are KGHSH and LQKENI. In nucleotides, the CDR3 is TGTGCCAGCTCACCGACAACACGAGAGACCCAGTACTTC. Its protein product is CASSPTTRETQYF. Filled out from reference TRBV18 and TRBJ2-5, the complete variable domain reads NAGVMQNPRHLVRRRGQEARLRCSPMKGHSHVYWYRQLPEEGLKFMVYLQKENIIDESGMPKERFSAEFPKEGPSILRIQQVVRGDSAAYFCASSPTTRETQYFGPGTRLLVL.

The chain couples TRBV29-1 to TRBJ2-3; D not certain. The germline V and J ends were trimmed by 6 bases and 1 base, with 11 bases remaining between them. This CDR3 has 13 amino acids. Germline CDR1 and CDR2: SQVTM and ANQGSEA. DNA for the CDR3: TGCAGCGTCCTGAACTCTGGCACAGATACGCAGTATTTT. Translated: CSVLNSGTDTQYF.

This clonotype was observed a few times. CDR3 sequence reads: CASSSLPRDEQYF. Written as DNA, the CDR3 is TGTGCCAGCAGCAGCCTCCCGAGGGATGAGCAGTACTTC. V is TRBV9 and J is TRBJ2-7, with D maybe TRBD2 (5 bases). The CDR3 is made up of 13 amino acids. Germline V lookup: CDR1 SGDLS, CDR2 YYNGEE. The V gene lost 4 bases and the J gene lost 7 bases, with 15 bases spanning the gap.

This chain uses TRBV5-5 with TRBJ2-1; TRBD1 matches at 11 bases. Trimming cost V 5 bases and J 3 bases; bases outside gene matches: 7. The length of the CDR3 is 16 residues. Per the germline V gene, CDR1 is SGHKS and CDR2 is YYEKEE (reference sequence). The chain's CDR3 is CASRPPGQGDYNEQFF. CDR3 bases: TGTGCCAGCAGACCCCCGGGACAGGGGGACTACAATGAGCAGTTCTTC. Drawing the rest from reference TRBV5-5 and TRBJ2-1, the complete variable domain is DAGVTQSPTHLIKTRGQQVTLRCSPISGHKSVSWYQQVLGQGPQFIFQYYEKEERGRGNFPDRFSARQFPNYSSELNVNALLLGDSALYLCASRPPGQGDYNEQFFGPGTRLTVL.

This clonotype was recorded many times. The chain couples TRBV6-1 to TRBJ1-1; 7 bases are a match to TRBD1. Trimming at V came to 2 bases and at J to 4 bases, leaving 10 bases not matched to a gene. CDR1 and CDR2 from the germline V gene are MNHNS and SASEGT. The CDR3 has 16 amino acids. The CDR3 DNA reads as TGTGCCAGCAGTGAAAGAAAGCAGGGGGGGAGCACTGAAGCTTTCTTT. Translation: CASSERKQGGSTEAFF.

The chain recombines TRBV19 with TRBJ2-5; D unresolved. This CDR3 has 13 residues. Looked up from germline, CDR1 is LNHDA and CDR2 is SQIVND (reference sequence). The germline V and J ends were trimmed by 1 base and 2 bases, with 5 bases remaining between them. The CDR3 nucleotides read TGTGCCAGTAGTATAGGGAAACAAGAGACCCAGTACTTC. This translates into CASSIGKQETQYF. The complete variable domain, with remaining parts taken from reference TRBV19 and TRBJ2-5, reads DGGITQSPKYLFRKEGQNVTLSCEQNLNHDAMYWYRQDPGQGLRLIYYSQIVNDFQKGDIAEGYSVSREKKESFPLTVTSAQKNPTAFYLCASSIGKQETQYFGPGTRLLVL.

The rearrangement joins TRBV6-2 or TRBV6-3 to TRBJ1-6; D is possibly TRBD1 (5 bases). Germline-derived CDR1 and CDR2 are MNHEY and SVGEGT. V was cut by 6 bases and J by 8 bases, with 11 bases left in between. The CDR3 sequence is 13 residues long. CDR3 nucleotides: TGTGCCAGCAGAGAAAACAGGCATTCACCCCTCCACTTT. Amino acids: CASRENRHSPLHF.

This clonotype was counted between two and nine times. V usage is TRBV6-1 and J usage is TRBJ2-7; D is uncertain. CDR1 MNHNS and CDR2 SASEGT come from the germline V gene. Trimming removed 3 bases from V and 2 bases from J, with 14 bases in between. The CDR3 runs to 15 residues. The CDR3 here is CASSDLFGEAYEQYF. CDR3 DNA: TGTGCCAGCAGTGACCTCTTTGGAGAAGCCTACGAGCAGTACTTC.

The chain carries TRBV5-1 and TRBJ1-1, with 7 positions matching TRBD1. CDR1 SGHRS and CDR2 YFSETQ come from the germline V gene. After removal of 0 bases from V and 4 bases from J, the junction contained 6 bases not matched to a gene. The CDR3 loop spans 15 amino acids. CDR3: CASSLVKTGSTEAFF. The DNA of the CDR3 is TGCGCCAGCAGCTTGGTTAAGACAGGGAGCACTGAAGCTTTCTTT. The full variable domain, rest sourced from reference TRBV5-1 and TRBJ1-1, is KAGVTQTPRYLIKTRGQQVTLSCSPISGHRSVSWYQQTPGQGLQFLFEYFSETQRNKGNFPGRFSGRQFSNSRSEMNVSTLELGDSALYLCASSLVKTGSTEAFFGQGTRLTVV.

In its sample, this clonotype was seen a few times. This chain connects TRBV30 to TRBJ1-4; 10 bases align to TRBD1. CDR1 is GTSNPN and CDR2 is SVGIG in the germline V gene (reference sequence). This CDR3 has 15 amino acids. V was clipped by 0 bases and J by 8 bases; unmatched bases: 6. CDR3 protein: CAWSVSGTGDEKLFF. CDR3 in DNA: TGTGCCTGGAGTGTTTCCGGGACAGGGGACGAAAAACTGTTTTTT.

The chain links TRBV29-1 to TRBJ2-7; no firm D call. V lost 5 bases, J lost 9 bases, and 20 bases lay in between. The germline V gene has CDR1 SQVTM and CDR2 ANQGSEA. This CDR3 comprises 13 residues. Here the CDR3 reads CSVNTPPEGWQYF. CDR3 nucleotide sequence: TGCAGCGTTAACACCCCCCCGGAAGGGTGGCAGTACTTC.

The sample holds many counts of this clonotype. The chain uses TRBV20-1 and TRBJ2-5; TRBD1 aligns across 10 bases. This CDR3 is 17 amino acids long. J lost 3 bases, V lost 5 bases, and 15 bases had no gene match. Germline CDR1 DFQATT, CDR2 SNEGSKA (reference sequence). The CDR3 here is CSARWDRGPLGEETQYF. CDR3 nucleotide sequence: TGCAGTGCTCGCTGGGACAGGGGTCCTCTGGGGGAAGAGACCCAGTACTTC.

The sample holds a few counts of this clonotype. One junction end does not reproduce the germline sequence, and a read error may be involved. The rearrangement links TRBV7-9 to TRBJ2-7, with a tentative D call TRBD1 (6 bases). Germline CDR1 reads SEHNR; CDR2 reads FQNEAQ (reference sequence). The CDR3 runs 14 residues. In nucleotides, the CDR3 is TGTACCAGCAGCTTCGCCAGGGGCGACTACGAGCAGTACTTC. This gives the protein CTSSFARGDYEQYF.

This clonotype was recorded a few times. The rearrangement joins TRBV6-5 to TRBJ1-3; weak D call: TRBD1 (6 bases). Germline V gene data show CDR1 as MNHEY and CDR2 as SVGAGI. The CDR3 is 16 residues long. Trimming stripped 0 bases from V and 2 bases from J, with 11 bases between. The CDR3 sequence: CASSYSSGAAGNTIYF. In nucleotides, the CDR3 is TGTGCCAGCAGTTACTCCTCAGGGGCGGCTGGAAACACCATATATTTT.

The V gene is TRBV20-1, the J gene TRBJ2-2, with 14 nucleotides matching TRBD2. The V gene end was trimmed by 1 base and the J gene end by 0 bases; junction bases not matched to a gene: 1. The CDR3 spans 17 residues. Germline V lookup: CDR1 DFQATT, CDR2 SNEGSKA (reference sequence). This CDR3 reads CSARVTSGGANTGELFF. For the CDR3, the DNA is TGCAGTGCTAGAGTGACTAGCGGGGGGGCGAACACCGGGGAGCTGTTTTTT.

This clonotype came up a few times. The chain employs TRBV6-6 and TRBJ2-7; D unclear. CDR1 and CDR2 (germline): MNHNY, SVGAGI (reference sequence). The CDR3 has 17 residues. Trimming stripped 0 bases from V and 0 bases from J, with 15 bases between. The CDR3 region is CASSYSPSNPYSYEQYF. The DNA for the CDR3 is TGTGCCAGCAGTTACTCCCCTTCCAACCCGTACTCCTACGAGCAGTACTTC.

This clonotype was seen at least ten times. The V call is TRBV6-5, the J call TRBJ1-2; D is ambiguous. Looked up from germline, CDR1 is MNHEY and CDR2 is SVGAGI. The CDR3 runs to 14 residues. With 0 bases removed from V and 4 bases from J, the gap between germline ends came to 9 bases. The CDR3 reads CASSYSAFSYGYTF. CDR3 nucleotide sequence: TGTGCCAGCAGTTACTCGGCTTTTTCCTATGGCTACACCTTC.

This clonotype showed up many times. This chain connects TRBV11-3 to TRBJ2-2; no reliable D call. CDR1 is SGHNT, CDR2 YENEEA, per germline. The length of the CDR3 is 13 residues. V was pared by 0 bases and J by 3 bases, with 2 bases between. The CDR3 coding sequence is TGTGCCAGCAGCTTAGAAGACACCGGGGAGCTGTTTTTT. It specifies CASSLEDTGELFF.

This chain uses TRBV6-1 with TRBJ2-4; D remains ambiguous. Germline V gives CDR1 MNHNS, CDR2 SASEGT. Trimming cost V 2 bases and J 0 bases, with 14 bases left between them. The CDR3 is 17 amino acids. CDR3 nucleotides: TGTGCCAGCAGTGAACCTGCAGGCGCCCTAGCCAAAAACATTCAGTACTTC. Translated: CASSEPAGALAKNIQYF.

Ten or more counts support this clonotype. The V gene is TRBV27, the J gene TRBJ1-5, with 12 bases aligning to TRBD1. V lost 2 bases, J lost 4 bases, and 6 bases stayed unmatched. Germline CDR1 reads MNHEY; CDR2 reads SMNVEV (reference sequence). This CDR3 has 17 residues. CDR3 bases: TGTGCCAGCAGTTTAACGAGGGACAGGGGGCCTAATCAGCCCCAGCATTTT. Amino acids: CASSLTRDRGPNQPQHF.

The V gene is TRBV7-9, the J gene TRBJ1-4; TRBD1 matches at 8 bases. This CDR3 contains 16 residues. J was trimmed by 0 bases and V by 10 bases; bases with no gene match: 10. Germline V gene sequence: CDR1 SEHNR, CDR2 FQNEAQ (reference sequence). The CDR3, as DNA: TGTGCCACCAGGGACAGGAGGATATCAACTAATGAAAAACTGTTTTTT. Its protein is CATRDRRISTNEKLFF.

This clonotype was counted ten times or more. V usage is TRBV11-2 and J usage is TRBJ2-1, with 8 nucleotides matching TRBD2. The CDR3 is made up of 14 amino acids. CDR1 and CDR2 from the germline V gene are SGHAT and FQNNGV. The ends lost 1 base at V and 8 bases at J; junction bases unmatched: 4. CDR3 coding DNA: TGTGCCAGCAGCTTAGTCGGGACTAGTTATGAGCAGTTCTTC. Amino acid sequence: CASSLVGTSYEQFF.

This clonotype was detected many times. The J gene is TRBJ2-6, the V gene TRBV11-1; D call uncertain. CDR3 length: 15 residues. Germline CDR1 and CDR2: SGHAT and FQDESV (reference sequence). V lost 2 bases and J 1 base, leaving 6 bases between the germline ends. CDR3 sequence reads: CASSLLGSGANVLTF. CDR3 nucleotide sequence: TGTGCCAGCAGCTTACTGGGGTCTGGGGCCAACGTCCTGACTTTC.

The table lists this clonotype with many counts. This rearrangement joins TRBV20-1 to TRBJ2-7, with D tentatively TRBD2 (5 bases). The V end lost 1 base, the J end lost 0 bases, and 13 bases lay between the germline ends. This CDR3 is built from 15 residues. Germline assignment: CDR1 DFQATT and CDR2 SNEGSKA (reference sequence). CDR3 sequence: CSARATLGSSYEQYF. CDR3 sequence (DNA): TGCAGTGCTAGAGCCACCCTTGGGAGCTCCTACGAGCAGTACTTC.